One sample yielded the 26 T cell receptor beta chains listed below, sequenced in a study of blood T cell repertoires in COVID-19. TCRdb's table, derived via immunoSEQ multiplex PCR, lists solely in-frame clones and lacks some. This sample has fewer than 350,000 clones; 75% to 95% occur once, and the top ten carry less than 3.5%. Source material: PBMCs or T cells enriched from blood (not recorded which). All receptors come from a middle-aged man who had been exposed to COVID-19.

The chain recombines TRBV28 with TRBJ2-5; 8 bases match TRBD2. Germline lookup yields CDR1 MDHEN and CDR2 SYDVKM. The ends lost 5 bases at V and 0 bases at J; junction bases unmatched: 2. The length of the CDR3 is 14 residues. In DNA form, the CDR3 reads TGTGCCAGCAGTCTCGGGGGGGACCAAGAGACCCAGTACTTC. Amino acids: CASSLGGDQETQYF.

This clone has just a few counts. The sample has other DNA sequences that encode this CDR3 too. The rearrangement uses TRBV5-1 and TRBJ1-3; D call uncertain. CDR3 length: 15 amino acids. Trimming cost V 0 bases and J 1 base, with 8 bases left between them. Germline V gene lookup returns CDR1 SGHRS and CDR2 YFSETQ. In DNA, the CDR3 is TGCGCCAGCAGCTTGGGAGGCAGTTCTGGAAACACCATATATTTT. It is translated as CASSLGGSSGNTIYF.

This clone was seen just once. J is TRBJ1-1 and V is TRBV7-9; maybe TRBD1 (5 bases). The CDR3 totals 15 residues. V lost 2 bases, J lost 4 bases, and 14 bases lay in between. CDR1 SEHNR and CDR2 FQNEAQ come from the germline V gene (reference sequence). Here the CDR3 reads CASSLSGRVGTEAFF. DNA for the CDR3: TGTGCCAGCAGCTTATCGGGCAGGGTGGGCACTGAAGCTTTCTTT.

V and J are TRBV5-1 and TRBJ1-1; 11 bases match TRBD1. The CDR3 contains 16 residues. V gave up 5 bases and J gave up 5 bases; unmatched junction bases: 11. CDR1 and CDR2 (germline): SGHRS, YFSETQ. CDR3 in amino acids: CASREGQGGMGTEAFF. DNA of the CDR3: TGCGCCAGCAGAGAGGGACAGGGGGGAATGGGTACTGAAGCTTTCTTT. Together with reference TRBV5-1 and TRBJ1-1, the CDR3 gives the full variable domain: KAGVTQTPRYLIKTRGQQVTLSCSPISGHRSVSWYQQTPGQGLQFLFEYFSETQRNKGNFPGRFSGRQFSNSRSEMNVSTLELGDSALYLCASREGQGGMGTEAFFGQGTRLTVV.

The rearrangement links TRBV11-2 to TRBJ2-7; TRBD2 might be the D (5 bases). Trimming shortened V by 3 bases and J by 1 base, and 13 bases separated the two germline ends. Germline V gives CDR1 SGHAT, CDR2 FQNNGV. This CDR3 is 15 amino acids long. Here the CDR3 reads CASSLESGTSYEQYF. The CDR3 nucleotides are TGTGCCAGCAGCTTGGAAAGCGGAACTTCCTACGAGCAGTACTTC.

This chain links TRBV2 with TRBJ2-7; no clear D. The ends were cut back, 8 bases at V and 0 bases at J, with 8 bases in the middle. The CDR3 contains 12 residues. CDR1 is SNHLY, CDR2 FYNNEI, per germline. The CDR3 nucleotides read TGTGCCAGCTTAATCAGCTCCTACGAGCAGTACTTC. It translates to CASLISSYEQYF.

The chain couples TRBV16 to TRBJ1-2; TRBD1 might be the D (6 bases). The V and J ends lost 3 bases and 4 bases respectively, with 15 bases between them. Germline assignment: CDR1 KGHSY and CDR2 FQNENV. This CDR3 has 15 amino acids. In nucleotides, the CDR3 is TGTGCCAGCAGCCATGCGGACAGTCCCTTCTATGGCTACACCTTC. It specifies CASSHADSPFYGYTF. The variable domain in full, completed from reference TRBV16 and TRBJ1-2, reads GEEVAQTPKHLVRGEGQKAKLYCAPIKGHSYVFWYQQVLKNEFKFLISFQNENVFDETGMPKERFSAKCLPNSPCSLEIQATKLEDSAVYFCASSHADSPFYGYTFGSGTRLTVV.

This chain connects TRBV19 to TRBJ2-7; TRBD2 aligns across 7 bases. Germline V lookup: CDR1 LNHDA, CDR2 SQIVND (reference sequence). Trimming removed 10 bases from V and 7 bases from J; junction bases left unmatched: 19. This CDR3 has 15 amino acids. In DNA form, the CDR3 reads TGTGCCACCGCGGAGCCAGCGGGAATAAAAGTGGAGCAGTACTTC. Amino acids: CATAEPAGIKVEQYF. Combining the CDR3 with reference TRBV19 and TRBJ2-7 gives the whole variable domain DGGITQSPKYLFRKEGQNVTLSCEQNLNHDAMYWYRQDPGQGLRLIYYSQIVNDFQKGDIAEGYSVSREKKESFPLTVTSAQKNPTAFYLCATAEPAGIKVEQYFGPGTRLTVT.

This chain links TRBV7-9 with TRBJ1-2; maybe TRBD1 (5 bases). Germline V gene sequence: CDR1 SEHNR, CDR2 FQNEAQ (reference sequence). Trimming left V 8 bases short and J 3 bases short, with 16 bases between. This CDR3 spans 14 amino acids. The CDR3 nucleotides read TGTGCCAGCGACCTTGGGGCGGGGCACTATGGCTACACCTTC. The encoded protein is CASDLGAGHYGYTF.

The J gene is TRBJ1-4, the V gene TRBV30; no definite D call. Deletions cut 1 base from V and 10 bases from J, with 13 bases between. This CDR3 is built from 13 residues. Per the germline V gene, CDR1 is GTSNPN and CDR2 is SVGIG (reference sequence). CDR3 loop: CAWSAKPRGKLFF. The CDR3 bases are TGTGCCTGGAGTGCCAAACCGCGGGGAAAACTGTTTTTT.

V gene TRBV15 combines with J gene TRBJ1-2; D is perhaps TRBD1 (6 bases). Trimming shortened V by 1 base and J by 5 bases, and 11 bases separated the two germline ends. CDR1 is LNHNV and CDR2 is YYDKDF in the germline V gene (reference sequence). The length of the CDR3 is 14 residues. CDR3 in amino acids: CATSRAQGNYGYTF. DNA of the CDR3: TGTGCCACCAGCAGAGCACAGGGAAATTATGGCTACACCTTC.

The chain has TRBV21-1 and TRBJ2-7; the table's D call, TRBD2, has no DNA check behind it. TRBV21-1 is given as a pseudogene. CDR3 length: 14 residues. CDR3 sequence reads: CASSNGLAEYEQYF. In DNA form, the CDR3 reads TGTGCCAGCAGCAACGGACTAGCGGAATACGAGCAGTACTTC.

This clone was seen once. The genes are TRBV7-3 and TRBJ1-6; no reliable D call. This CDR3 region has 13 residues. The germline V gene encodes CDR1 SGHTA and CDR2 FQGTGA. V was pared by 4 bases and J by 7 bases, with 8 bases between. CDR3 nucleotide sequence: TGTGCCAGCAGCTCGGGAGGGAATTCACCCCTCCACTTT. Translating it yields CASSSGGNSPLHF.

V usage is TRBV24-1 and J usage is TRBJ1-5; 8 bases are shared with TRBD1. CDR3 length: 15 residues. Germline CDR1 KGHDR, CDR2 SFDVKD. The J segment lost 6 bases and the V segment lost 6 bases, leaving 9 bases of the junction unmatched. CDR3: CATSQGQGWSQPQHF. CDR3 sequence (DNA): TGTGCCACCAGTCAAGGACAGGGTTGGAGTCAGCCCCAGCATTTT.

CDR3 in DNA: TGTGCCAGCTCACGAGGACAGGGCAACGAGCAGTACTTC. Translating gives CASSRGQGNEQYF. This chain connects TRBV18 to TRBJ2-7; 8 bases line up with TRBD1. The CDR3 is made up of 13 amino acids. Germline CDR1 and CDR2: KGHSH and LQKENI. V was pared by 4 bases and J by 5 bases, with 4 bases of the junction left unmatched.

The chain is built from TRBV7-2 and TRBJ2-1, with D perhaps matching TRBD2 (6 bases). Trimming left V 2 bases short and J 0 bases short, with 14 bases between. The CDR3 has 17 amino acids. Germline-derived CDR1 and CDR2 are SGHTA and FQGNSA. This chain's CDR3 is CASSLRPSALSYNEQFF. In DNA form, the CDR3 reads TGTGCCAGCAGCTTAAGGCCTAGCGCACTCTCCTACAATGAGCAGTTCTTC.

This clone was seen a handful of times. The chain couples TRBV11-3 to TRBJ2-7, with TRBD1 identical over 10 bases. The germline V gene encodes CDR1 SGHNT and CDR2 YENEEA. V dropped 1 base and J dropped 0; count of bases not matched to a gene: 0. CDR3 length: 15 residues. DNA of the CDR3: TGTGCCAGCAGCTTAGGGGACAGGGGCTCCTACGAGCAGTACTTC. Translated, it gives CASSLGDRGSYEQYF.

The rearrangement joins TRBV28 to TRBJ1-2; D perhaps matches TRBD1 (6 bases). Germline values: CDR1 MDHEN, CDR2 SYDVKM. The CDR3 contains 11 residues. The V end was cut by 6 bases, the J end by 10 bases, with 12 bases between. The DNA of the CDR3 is TGTGCCAGCAGAAGTAGGACAGTCTACACCTTC. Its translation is CASRSRTVYTF.

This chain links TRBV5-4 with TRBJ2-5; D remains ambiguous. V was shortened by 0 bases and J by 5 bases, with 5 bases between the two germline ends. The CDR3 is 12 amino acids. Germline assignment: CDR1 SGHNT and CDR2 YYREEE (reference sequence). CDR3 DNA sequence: TGTGCCAGCAGCTTGGATAGCGAGACCCAGTACTTC. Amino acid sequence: CASSLDSETQYF.

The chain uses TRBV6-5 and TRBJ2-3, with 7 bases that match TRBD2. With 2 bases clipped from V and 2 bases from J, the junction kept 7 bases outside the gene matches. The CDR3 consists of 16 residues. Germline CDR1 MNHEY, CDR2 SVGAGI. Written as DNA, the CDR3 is TGTGCCAGCAGTTACATGGCGGGAGTCTCCACAGATACGCAGTATTTT. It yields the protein CASSYMAGVSTDTQYF.

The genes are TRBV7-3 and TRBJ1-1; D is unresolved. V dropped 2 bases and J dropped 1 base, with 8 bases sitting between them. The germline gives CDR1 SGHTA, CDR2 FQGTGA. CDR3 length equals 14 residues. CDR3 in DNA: TGTGCCAGCAGCTTACTTCCGGGGAACACTGAAGCTTTCTTT. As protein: CASSLLPGNTEAFF.

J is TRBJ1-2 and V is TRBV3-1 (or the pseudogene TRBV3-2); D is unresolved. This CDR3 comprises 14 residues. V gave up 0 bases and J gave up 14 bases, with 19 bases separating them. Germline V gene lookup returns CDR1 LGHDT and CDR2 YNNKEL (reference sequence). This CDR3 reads CASSQDMGLAGGTF. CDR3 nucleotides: TGTGCCAGCAGCCAAGATATGGGATTGGCCGGCGGGACCTTC.

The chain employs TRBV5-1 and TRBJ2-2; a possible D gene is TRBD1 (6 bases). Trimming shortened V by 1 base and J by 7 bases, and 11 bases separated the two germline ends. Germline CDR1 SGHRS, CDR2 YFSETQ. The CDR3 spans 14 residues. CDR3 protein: CASSLSGAGGELFF. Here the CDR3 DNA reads TGCGCCAGCAGCTTGTCAGGGGCCGGCGGGGAGCTGTTTTTT.

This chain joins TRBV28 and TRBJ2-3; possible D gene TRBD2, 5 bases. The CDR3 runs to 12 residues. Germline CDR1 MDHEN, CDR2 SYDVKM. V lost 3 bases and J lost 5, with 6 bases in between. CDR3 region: CASSFGEDTQYF. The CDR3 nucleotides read TGTGCCAGCAGTTTCGGGGAAGATACGCAGTATTTT.

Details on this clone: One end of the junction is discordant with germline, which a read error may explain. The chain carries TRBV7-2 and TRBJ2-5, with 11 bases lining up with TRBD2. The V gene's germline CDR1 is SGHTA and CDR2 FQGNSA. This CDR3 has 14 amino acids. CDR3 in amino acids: CASSLAGGRETQYF. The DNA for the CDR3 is TGTGCCAGCAGCCTAGCGGGAGGAAGGGAGACCCAGTACTTC. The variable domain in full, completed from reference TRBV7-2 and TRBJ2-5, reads GAGVSQSPSNKVTEKGKDVELRCDPISGHTALYWYRQSLGQGLEFLIYFQGNSAPDKSGLPSDRFSAERTGGSVSTLTIQRTQQEDSAVYLCASSLAGGRETQYFGPGTRLLVL.

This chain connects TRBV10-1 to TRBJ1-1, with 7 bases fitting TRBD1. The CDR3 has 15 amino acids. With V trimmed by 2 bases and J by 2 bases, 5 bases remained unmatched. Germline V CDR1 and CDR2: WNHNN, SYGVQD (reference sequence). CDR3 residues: CASSETTGSNTEAFF. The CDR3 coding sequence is TGCGCCAGCAGTGAGACGACAGGGAGTAACACTGAAGCTTTCTTT.